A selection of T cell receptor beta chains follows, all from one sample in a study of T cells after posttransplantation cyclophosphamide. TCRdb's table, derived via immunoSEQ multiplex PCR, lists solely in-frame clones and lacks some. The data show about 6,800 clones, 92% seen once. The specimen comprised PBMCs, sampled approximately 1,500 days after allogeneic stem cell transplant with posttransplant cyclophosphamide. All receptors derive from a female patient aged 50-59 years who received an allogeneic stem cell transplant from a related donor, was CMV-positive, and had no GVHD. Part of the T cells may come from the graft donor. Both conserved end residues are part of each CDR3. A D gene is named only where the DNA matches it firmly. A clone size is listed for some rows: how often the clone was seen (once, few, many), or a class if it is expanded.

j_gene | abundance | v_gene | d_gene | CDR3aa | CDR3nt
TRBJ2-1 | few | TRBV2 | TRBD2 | CASSKRTSGIDYNEQFF | TGTGCCAGCAGTAAACGGACTAGCGGGATAGACTACAATGAGCAGTTCTTC
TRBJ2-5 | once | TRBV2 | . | CASSVYDGWGNRGETQYF | TGTGCCAGCAGTGTTTACGACGGCTGGGGGAATAGGGGGGAGACCCAGTACTTC
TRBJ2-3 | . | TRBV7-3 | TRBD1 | CASSLGQGGDTQYF | TGTGCCAGCAGCTTAGGACAGGGTGGTGATACGCAGTATTTT
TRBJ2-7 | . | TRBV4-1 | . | CASSQDVGVRNEQYF | TGCGCCAGCAGCCAAGATGTTGGAGTAAGAAACGAGCAGTACTTC
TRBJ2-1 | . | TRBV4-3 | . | CASSQELLAEVEQFF | TGCGCCAGCAGCCAAGAGCTACTAGCTGAGGTTGAGCAGTTCTTC
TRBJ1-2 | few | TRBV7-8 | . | CASSPPDRIITGYTF | TGTGCCAGCAGCCCACCAGACAGAATTATAACTGGCTACACCTTC
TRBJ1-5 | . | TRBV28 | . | CASSLSDRTNQPQHF | TGTGCCAGCAGTTTATCTGACAGGACCAATCAGCCCCAGCATTTT
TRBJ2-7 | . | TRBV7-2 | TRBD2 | CASSLGGAGGAYEQYF | TGTGCCAGCAGCTTAGGAGGTGCGGGAGGGGCCTACGAGCAGTACTTC
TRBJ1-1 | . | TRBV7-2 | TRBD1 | CASSLRTGRNTEAFF | TGTGCCAGCAGCCTCAGGACAGGGAGGAACACTGAAGCTTTCTTT
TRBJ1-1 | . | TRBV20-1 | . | CSARRNTEAFF | TGCAGTGCGCGGAGGAACACTGAAGCTTTCTTT
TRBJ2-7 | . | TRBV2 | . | CASSDADEQYF | TGTGCCAGCAGTGACGCGGACGAGCAGTACTTC
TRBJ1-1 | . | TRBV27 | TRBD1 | CASILRGTAEAFF | TGTGCCAGCATCCTACGCGGGACAGCTGAAGCTTTCTTT
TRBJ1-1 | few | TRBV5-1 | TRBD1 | CASNWALGTVNTEAFF | TGCGCCAGTAATTGGGCCTTGGGGACAGTGAACACTGAAGCTTTCTTT
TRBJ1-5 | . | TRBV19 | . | CASSIVGRAQPQHF | TGTGCCAGTAGTATAGTAGGGCGGGCCCAGCCCCAGCATTTT
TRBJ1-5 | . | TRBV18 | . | CASSPSGVGQPQHF | TGTGCCAGCTCACCATCAGGGGTGGGTCAGCCCCAGCATTTT